These 14 T cell receptor beta chains were all obtained from the same sample, sequenced in a study of STAT5B mutations in CD4+ large granular lymphocyte leukemia. TCRdb's table, derived via immunoSEQ multiplex PCR, lists solely in-frame clones and lacks some. The sample yields roughly 48,000 clones, about 70% seen once. Sequenced material: CD4+ T cells from blood buffy coats. The receptor set was obtained from a human donor in good health.

V is TRBV9 and J is TRBJ2-2; no reliable D call. With 3 bases removed from V and 2 bases from J, the gap between germline ends came to 11 bases. From germline, CDR1 is SGDLS and CDR2 YYNGEE. The CDR3 spans 15 residues. CDR3 region: CASSAPTVNTGELFF. CDR3 in DNA: TGTGCCAGCAGCGCCCCGACGGTTAACACCGGGGAGCTGTTTTTT.

The J gene is TRBJ2-6, the V gene TRBV7-2, with 8 nucleotides matching TRBD2. This CDR3 has 15 residues. The germline V gene has CDR1 SGHTA and CDR2 FQGNSA. Trimming cost V 3 bases and J 2 bases; bases outside gene matches: 0. CDR3 DNA sequence: TGTGCCAGCAGCTTCGGGGGGGCTGGGGCCAACGTCCTGACTTTC. It yields the protein CASSFGGAGANVLTF.

In its sample, this clone was seen a few times. In DNA form, the CDR3 reads TGTGCCAGCAGCCTCCAGACAGGGGGTGCTGAAAAACTGTTTTTT. It codes for CASSLQTGGAEKLFF. The chain carries TRBV9 and TRBJ1-4; 9 nucleotides agree with TRBD1. Germline V gene sequence: CDR1 SGDLS, CDR2 YYNGEE. The CDR3 length is 15 residues. V lost 4 bases, J lost 7 bases, and 8 bases stayed unmatched. The full variable domain, rest sourced from reference TRBV9 and TRBJ1-4, is DSGVTQTPKHLITATGQRVTLRCSPRSGDLSVYWYQQSLDQGLQFLIQYYNGEERAKGNILERFSAQQFPDLHSELNLSSLELGDSALYFCASSLQTGGAEKLFFGSGTQLSVL.

The J gene is TRBJ1-1, the V gene TRBV19, with D unresolved. Trimming cost V 5 bases and J 0 bases, with 16 bases left between them. The CDR3 totals 16 residues. The germline V gene encodes CDR1 LNHDA and CDR2 SQIVND (reference sequence). CDR3: CASSVGTKTMNTEAFF. The CDR3 DNA is TGTGCCAGTAGTGTTGGAACAAAGACCATGAACACTGAAGCTTTCTTT.

V is TRBV5-6 and J is TRBJ1-2, with D unclear. CDR3 length: 12 residues. Germline V gives CDR1 SGHDT, CDR2 YYEEEE. Trimming stripped 1 base from V and 9 bases from J, with 10 bases between. CDR3 region: CASSLWDSSYTF. In DNA, the CDR3 is TGTGCCAGCAGCTTGTGGGATTCGAGCTACACCTTC.

The chain joins TRBV27 to TRBJ1-1; a possible D gene is TRBD1 (5 bases). This CDR3 comprises 13 residues. Germline lookup yields CDR1 MNHEY and CDR2 SMNVEV (reference sequence). V lost 9 bases, J lost 0 bases, and 11 bases lay in between. CDR3 region: CASKGRLNTEAFF. CDR3 nucleotide sequence: TGTGCCAGTAAGGGGCGTCTGAACACTGAAGCTTTCTTT.

The rearrangement uses TRBV7-9 and TRBJ2-3; 14 nucleotides align to TRBD2. CDR1 and CDR2 (germline): SEHNR, FQNEAQ (reference sequence). The V gene end was trimmed by 1 base and the J gene end by 4 bases; junction bases not matched to a gene: 4. The CDR3 sequence is 17 residues long. CDR3 in DNA: TGTGCCAGCAGCTTAGTTTGGACTAGCGGGGGGTCAGATACGCAGTATTTT. This translates into CASSLVWTSGGSDTQYF.

The V gene is TRBV7-9, the J gene TRBJ1-1, with D uncertain. CDR1 and CDR2 from the germline V gene are SEHNR and FQNEAQ (reference sequence). The CDR3 covers 14 residues. The V and J ends lost 4 bases and 6 bases respectively, with 15 bases between them. CDR3 nucleotides: TGTGCCAGCAGCTCCGCGGGCCAGGTGTCTGAAGCTTTCTTT. It encodes CASSSAGQVSEAFF.

The chain has TRBV9 and TRBJ2-7, with 8 bases aligning to TRBD2. The germline V gene encodes CDR1 SGDLS and CDR2 YYNGEE. With 4 bases clipped from V and 7 bases from J, the junction kept 10 bases outside the gene matches. The CDR3 contains 14 residues. The CDR3 sequence is CASSPGLVRGEQYF. The CDR3, as DNA: TGTGCCAGCAGCCCGGGACTAGTGCGGGGTGAGCAGTACTTC.

V gene TRBV10-3 combines with J gene TRBJ2-2; 10 positions agree with TRBD1. The CDR3 is 13 residues long. Germline CDR1 and CDR2: ENHRY and SYGVKD. V trimming: 8 bases; J trimming: 7 bases; junction bases outside the gene matches: 4. This CDR3 reads CAIGDRGRGELFF. CDR3 bases: TGTGCCATCGGGGACAGGGGTCGCGGGGAGCTGTTTTTT.

The chain employs TRBV2 and TRBJ2-6, with D tentatively TRBD2 (5 bases). V lost 5 bases and J 2 bases, leaving 13 bases between the germline ends. The germline CDR1 and CDR2 sequences are SNHLY and FYNNEI. CDR3 length: 16 residues. The DNA for the CDR3 is TGTGCCAGCAGTCCTACGGGGTTCGCTGGGGCCAACGTCCTGACTTTC. Translated, it gives CASSPTGFAGANVLTF.

The chain has TRBV6-6 and TRBJ1-3; unclear D gene. CDR1 MNHNY and CDR2 SVGAGI come from the germline V gene (reference sequence). V lost 7 bases, J lost 2 bases, and 15 bases lay in between. This CDR3 comprises 15 residues. The CDR3 sequence is CASTDSGVAGNTIYF. The CDR3 nucleotides are TGTGCCAGCACCGATTCTGGGGTCGCTGGAAACACCATATATTTT.

This CDR3 is CASSDGLGGELFF. CDR3 sequence (DNA): TGTGCCAGCAGTGACGGATTAGGCGGGGAGCTGTTTTTT. The chain uses TRBV6-1 and TRBJ2-2; D is uncertain. CDR3 length equals 13 residues. Trimming took off 3 bases at V and 7 bases at J, with 9 bases between the two ends. The germline V gene encodes CDR1 MNHNS and CDR2 SASEGT.

The chain recombines TRBV20-1 with TRBJ2-3; D is unclear. Germline V gene lookup returns CDR1 DFQATT and CDR2 SNEGSKA (reference sequence). The germline V and J ends were trimmed by 4 bases and 5 bases, with 7 bases remaining between them. CDR3 length: 11 amino acids. The DNA of the CDR3 is TGCAGTGCTACCCCTCTAGATACGCAGTATTTT. Protein: CSATPLDTQYF.